Listed below are T cell receptor beta chains from one sample, sequenced in a study of blood T cell repertoires in COVID-19. The method was immunoSEQ multiplex PCR; TCRdb's version includes in-frame clones alone and lacks a portion of them. The repertoire holds roughly 88,000 clones, around 88% seen once, with around 17% in the top ten. Sequencing used peripheral blood. The receptors were sampled from a woman aged 55 to 70 with COVID-19, enrolled during active disease. Both conserved end residues are part of each CDR3.

j_call	v_call	cdr3_aa
TRBJ1-3	TRBV7-2	CASSTRTGRSNTIYF
TRBJ2-1	TRBV11-2	CASSLQRLSYNEQFF
TRBJ2-7	TRBV28	CASSFYAGARYEQYF
TRBJ1-2	TRBV28	CASSSGQGTYGYTF
TRBJ1-1	TRBV27	CASSSLAGNTEAFF
TRBJ2-3	TRBV28	CASSFLLGLAEDTQYF
TRBJ2-7	TRBV19	CASSVGPRNYEQYF
TRBJ1-2	TRBV9	CASSAPDRGHGYTF
TRBJ1-4	TRBV27	CASSLWGATNEKLFF
TRBJ1-3	TRBV10-3	CAISERSSGNTIYF
TRBJ2-1	TRBV13	CASSARTATNEQFF
TRBJ2-5	TRBV4-1	CASSQSTGAGVETQYF
TRBJ2-7	TRBV18	CASSPGGSSYEQYF
TRBJ1-3	TRBV4-1	CASSHTGTGSGNTIYF
TRBJ1-2	TRBV7-2	CASSAKIGQGANTF
TRBJ2-1	TRBV5-1	CASSLAHEQFF
TRBJ2-3	TRBV5-4	CASSPSPGTVSTDTQYF
TRBJ1-1	TRBV6-2/TRBV6-3	CASSRGRGTEAFF
TRBJ1-5	TRBV2	CASTGTADFYSNQPQHF
TRBJ2-1	TRBV9	CASSVGTSGVYEQFF
TRBJ2-7	TRBV5-4	CASSPGGPVYEQYF
TRBJ1-2	TRBV10-3	CAISERGYYGYTF
TRBJ1-2	TRBV7-2	CASSFLQLYTF
TRBJ1-6	TRBV18	CASSPSPDRVDSPLHF
TRBJ2-5	TRBV15	CATGKNDIRETQYF
TRBJ2-7	TRBV30	CAWGTGPEQYF
TRBJ1-2	TRBV29-1	CSVEGAVYGYTF
TRBJ1-1	TRBV12-3/TRBV12-4	CASSLLGVSEAFF
TRBJ1-4	TRBV4-2	CASSQAGGNEKLFF
TRBJ2-5	TRBV19	CASRSSGWFQYF
TRBJ1-6	TRBV6-5	CASTRVGRGNSPLHF
TRBJ2-1	TRBV29-1	CSVEKSSGGNEQFF
TRBJ2-5	TRBV12-3/TRBV12-4	CASSTQGIQQYF
TRBJ2-7	TRBV12-5	CASGGGFPSYEQYF
TRBJ2-1	TRBV9	CASRQGEFYNEQFF
TRBJ1-4	TRBV30	CAWSGATNEKLFF
TRBJ2-2	TRBV2	CASRGTASAGELFF
TRBJ2-7	TRBV6-5	CASSIPGTGIREQYF
TRBJ2-7	TRBV19	CASSIGQSSYEQYF
TRBJ2-7	TRBV11-3	CASRPPGQGCHEQYF
TRBJ2-3	TRBV7-9	CASSHDVGSEGDTQYF
TRBJ2-5	TRBV2	CASKASGRETQYF
TRBJ1-5	TRBV6-2/TRBV6-3	CASSFRQYSNQPQHF
TRBJ2-3	TRBV7-2	CASSLGRGGATDTQYF
TRBJ1-2	TRBV30	CAQRTGSGYTF
TRBJ2-1	TRBV9	CASSVEVGGPGLNEQFF
TRBJ2-4	TRBV7-8	CASSLLARRGIQYF
TRBJ1-1	TRBV11-2	CASSGGVYMNTEAFF
TRBJ2-7	TRBV4-1	CASSPKGGDRGSGEQYF
TRBJ2-5	TRBV6-2/TRBV6-3	CASSWGSKETQYF
TRBJ1-1	TRBV7-2	CASSRGTEAFF
TRBJ2-2	TRBV6-2/TRBV6-3	CASRPNRAGELFF
TRBJ2-1	TRBV9	CASSAGTGVYNEQFF